The 8 T cell receptor beta chains reported below all come from one sample, sequenced in a study of shared clonotypes between healthy human individuals. TCRdb's copy holds only in-frame clones and misses some; the assay was immunoSEQ multiplex PCR. The sample holds about 2.3 million clones, 80% to 95% seen once. The specimen sequenced was naive CD4+ T cells from PBMCs. Subset in this sample: CD45RA+ positively selected. These receptors came from a man younger than 35 in good health. Some clones in this sample may be carry-over from other donors' samples.

The chain employs TRBV6-1 and TRBJ2-7; D not certain. V lost 0 bases and J lost 0, with 9 bases in between. The CDR3 runs to 15 residues. Germline V gene lookup returns CDR1 MNHNS and CDR2 SASEGT. CDR3 DNA: TGTGCCAGCAGTGAAGCGGCAGGCTCCTCCTACGAGCAGTACTTC. It is translated as CASSEAAGSSYEQYF.

CDR3 bases: TGTGCCAGCAGTGATTCGCCGGGGGTTGAAAACGAGCAGTACTTC. Translating it yields CASSDSPGVENEQYF. The J gene is TRBJ2-7, the V gene TRBV6-1, with D perhaps TRBD2 (6 bases). Looked up from germline, CDR1 is MNHNS and CDR2 is SASEGT. V gave up 3 bases and J gave up 5 bases, with 17 bases separating them. The CDR3 sequence is 15 residues long.

The chain has TRBV29-1 and TRBJ2-3, with D tentatively TRBD2 (6 bases). There are 15 residues in the CDR3. Trimming shortened V by 7 bases and J by 1 base, and 18 bases separated the two germline ends. CDR1 SQVTM and CDR2 ANQGSEA come from the germline V gene. CDR3 in DNA: TGCAGCGGCGGAGGGAGCGTGTTCGGCACAGATACGCAGTATTTT. It codes for CSGGGSVFGTDTQYF.

In its sample, this clone was seen once. The genes are TRBV5-6 and TRBJ1-1; D uncertain. V shed 3 bases and J shed 3 bases, with 9 bases lying between them. Germline-derived CDR1 and CDR2 are SGHDT and YYEEEE. The CDR3 runs to 13 residues. CDR3 bases: TGTGCCAGCAGCTCGGACTGGGACACTGAAGCTTTCTTT. Translation: CASSSDWDTEAFF.

The V gene is TRBV7-2, the J gene TRBJ2-2, with D uncertain. Trimming left V 1 base short and J 4 bases short, with 10 bases between. Germline V lookup: CDR1 SGHTA, CDR2 FQGNSA. The CDR3 consists of 15 residues. CDR3 nucleotides: TGTGCCAGCAGCTTAGGTTCCGGATTCACCGGGGAGCTGTTTTTT. Translated, it gives CASSLGSGFTGELFF.

V and J are TRBV7-7 and TRBJ2-2; no clear D gene. The germline V gene has CDR1 SSHAT and CDR2 FNYEAQ (reference sequence). Trimming shortened V by 2 bases and J by 7 bases, and 8 bases separated the two germline ends. This CDR3 has 13 residues. The CDR3 sequence: CASSLLVGGELFF. The CDR3 DNA follows: TGTGCCAGCAGCTTATTGGTGGGCGGGGAGCTGTTTTTT. Based on the CDR3 plus reference TRBV7-7 and TRBJ2-2, the full variable domain is GAGVSQSPRYKVTKRGQDVTLRCDPISSHATLYWYQQALGQGPEFLTYFNYEAQPDKSGLPSDRFSAERPEGSISTLTIQRTEQRDSAMYRCASSLLVGGELFFGEGSRLTVL.

The chain carries TRBV11-2 and TRBJ2-1; 9 nucleotides line up with TRBD2. Germline lookup yields CDR1 SGHAT and CDR2 FQNNGV. Germline trimming cut 4 bases from V and 12 bases from J; bases unmatched to any gene: 7. This CDR3 is 13 amino acids long. CDR3: CASSSLREGVQFF. The CDR3 DNA reads as TGTGCCAGCAGCTCCCTGCGGGAGGGCGTGCAGTTCTTC. Combining the CDR3 with reference TRBV11-2 and TRBJ2-1 gives the whole variable domain EAGVAQSPRYKIIEKRQSVAFWCNPISGHATLYWYQQILGQGPKLLIQFQNNGVVDDSQLPKDRFSAERLKGVDSTLKIQPAKLEDSAVYLCASSSLREGVQFFGPGTRLTVL.

Notes on this clone: One end of the junction varies from germline; a read error may be responsible. The genes are TRBV27 and TRBJ2-7; 9 bases align to TRBD1. The V gene's germline CDR1 is MNHEY and CDR2 SMNVEV (reference sequence). The CDR3 has 13 residues. The CDR3 DNA reads TGCCACAGGGGGCGGAGTAAAGGATACGAGCAGTACTTC. As protein: CHRGRSKGYEQYF.